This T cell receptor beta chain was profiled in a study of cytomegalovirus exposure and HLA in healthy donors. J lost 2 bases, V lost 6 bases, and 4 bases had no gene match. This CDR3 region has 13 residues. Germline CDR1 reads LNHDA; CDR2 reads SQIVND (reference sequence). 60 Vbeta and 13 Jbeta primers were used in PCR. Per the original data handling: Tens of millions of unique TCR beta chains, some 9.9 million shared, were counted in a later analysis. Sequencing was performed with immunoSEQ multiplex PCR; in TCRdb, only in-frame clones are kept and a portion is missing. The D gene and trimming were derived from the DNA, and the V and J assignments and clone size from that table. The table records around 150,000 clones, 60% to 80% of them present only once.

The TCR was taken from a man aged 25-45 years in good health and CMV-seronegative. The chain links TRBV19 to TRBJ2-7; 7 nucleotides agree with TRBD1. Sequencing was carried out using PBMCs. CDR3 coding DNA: TGTGCCAGTAGGGGACAGCCGACCTACGAGCAGTACTTC. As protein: CASRGQPTYEQYF.